This TCR beta chain was sequenced for a study of response to subunit inactivated influenza vaccine. TCRdb independently ran MiXCR on the RT-PCR reads; one entry per CDR3 protein. The data show around 710,000 distinct CDR3 sequences, with more than 11% seen just once and 6% to 7% held by the top ten. This clonotype was detected a few times. Its antigen is as yet unknown. General study results and limits: The study's authors posited that every seasonal influenza vaccination enlists few new T cells.

Germline-derived CDR1 and CDR2 are LNHNV and YYDKDF (reference sequence). This CDR3 contains 16 residues. V shed 0 bases and J shed 3 bases, with 12 bases lying between them. The chain is built from TRBV15 and TRBJ1-5, with D hard to call. Sequences were derived from PBMCs from blood, sampled around 15 days before vaccination. The sequence came from a man aged 45-60 years who received an inactivated influenza vaccine. The CDR3 loop reads CATSRDGRSNNQPQHF. The CDR3 nucleotides are TGTGCCACCAGCAGAGATGGAAGGAGTAACAATCAGCCCCAGCATTTT.